The 19 T cell receptor beta chains presented below share a single source sample, sequenced in a study of siplizumab effects on memory and regulatory T cells (dated by TCRdb to the late 2010s). Receptor libraries were prepared by the immunoSEQ multiplex PCR assay. As stored in TCRdb, this immuneACCESS dataset retains in-frame rearrangements with V and J assigned. A fraction of the clones does not appear; measured against another copy, unresolved V genes explain less than half of the discrepancy, and the remainder lacks a known reason. This sample gives about 98,000 clones in total; about 93% of them show up just once. Clones ranked in the top ten supply around 1.1% of the sample. The sample taken for sequencing was CD4+ T cells sorted from blood. All receptors derive from a human donor in good health.

The chain uses TRBV11-2 and TRBJ2-5; D is perhaps TRBD1 or TRBD2 (5 bases each). The J call may be mistaken, given a closer DNA end match to TRBJ2-7. CDR1 is SGHAT, CDR2 FQNNGV, per germline. The CDR3 totals 14 residues. The CDR3 loop is CASSFGTVAYEQYF. In DNA form, the CDR3 reads TGTGCCAGCAGCTTTGGGACCGTAGCCTACGAGCAGTACTTC.

The rearrangement joins TRBV25-1 to TRBJ2-1; 9 positions match TRBD2. CDR3 length equals 14 residues. The ends lost 4 bases at V and 5 bases at J; junction bases unmatched: 3. Germline values: CDR1 MGHDK, CDR2 SYGVNS. The DNA for the CDR3 is TGTGCCAGCAGTGTAGCGGGAGCTGACAATGAGCAGTTCTTC. Translated, it gives CASSVAGADNEQFF. The variable domain in full, with the rest retrieved from reference TRBV25-1 and TRBJ2-1, is EADIYQTPRYLVIGTGKKITLECSQTMGHDKMYWYQQDPGMELHLIHYSYGVNSTEKGDLSSESTVSRIRTEHFPLTLESARPSHTSQYLCASSVAGADNEQFFGPGTRLTVL.

The CDR3 sequence is CASSYLLGTDTQYF. For the CDR3, the DNA is TGTGCCAGCAGTTACCTGCTTGGCACAGATACGCAGTATTTT. This sequence joins TRBV6-6 and TRBJ2-3, with no clear D. The V end was cut by 2 bases, the J end by 1 base, with 7 bases between. The length of the CDR3 is 14 residues. The germline gives CDR1 MNHNY, CDR2 SVGAGI (reference sequence).

The J gene is TRBJ2-3, the V gene TRBV19; a possible D gene is TRBD2 (5 bases). The germline V gene encodes CDR1 LNHDA and CDR2 SQIVND (reference sequence). Trimming removed 10 bases at V and 2 bases at J, with 13 bases between. This CDR3 spans 13 amino acids. As DNA, the CDR3 is TGTGCCACAAACACGGGGTACACAGATACGCAGTATTTT. This gives the protein CATNTGYTDTQYF. The whole variable domain, remainder taken from reference TRBV19 and TRBJ2-3, is DGGITQSPKYLFRKEGQNVTLSCEQNLNHDAMYWYRQDPGQGLRLIYYSQIVNDFQKGDIAEGYSVSREKKESFPLTVTSAQKNPTAFYLCATNTGYTDTQYFGPGTRLTVL.

This clone was recorded only once. The rearrangement joins TRBV5-1 to TRBJ1-2; D gene ambiguous. The CDR3 consists of 16 residues. Germline CDR1 and CDR2: SGHRS and YFSETQ. Trimming cost V 0 bases and J 7 bases, with 19 bases left between them. The CDR3 here is CASSLGGSVASFGYTF. The CDR3 DNA is TGCGCCAGCAGCTTGGGGGGTTCTGTCGCCAGTTTTGGCTACACCTTC.

This chain connects TRBV30 to TRBJ2-5, with D possibly matching TRBD1 (5 bases). CDR1 is GTSNPN, CDR2 SVGIG, per germline (reference sequence). V dropped 0 bases and J dropped 7 bases, with 21 bases sitting between them. This CDR3 has 16 amino acids. The CDR3 bases are TGTGCCTGGAGTGTTTTCGGGCAGGGCCTCGTCGGGACCCAGTACTTC. Protein sequence: CAWSVFGQGLVGTQYF.

The chain uses TRBV15 and TRBJ1-5, with D hard to call. V was shortened by 3 bases and J by 0 bases, with 12 bases between the two germline ends. The germline V gene has CDR1 LNHNV and CDR2 YYDKDF (reference sequence). This CDR3 contains 16 residues. The CDR3 reads CATSSLARGSNQPQHF. The CDR3 nucleotides are TGTGCCACCAGCAGTCTTGCCCGGGGTAGCAATCAGCCCCAGCATTTT.

V and J are TRBV28 and TRBJ1-1; D remains ambiguous. This CDR3 is built from 11 residues. Germline loops: CDR1 MDHEN, CDR2 SYDVKM. V was clipped by 7 bases and J by 7 bases, with 10 bases between them. The CDR3 DNA reads as TGTGCCAGCATCACGGGTTATGAAGCTTTCTTT. Amino acid sequence: CASITGYEAFF.

This sequence joins TRBV9 and TRBJ1-1, with D possibly TRBD1 on 5 matching bases. Trimming removed 2 bases from V and 1 base from J, with 9 bases in between. CDR3 length equals 14 residues. Germline V gene data show CDR1 as SGDLS and CDR2 as YYNGEE. CDR3 DNA sequence: TGTGCCAGCAGCGTGGACGGGGCGAACACTGAAGCTTTCTTT. Its protein product is CASSVDGANTEAFF.

The chain combines TRBV10-1 with TRBJ1-1; no reliable D call. V dropped 0 bases and J dropped 1 base, with 12 bases sitting between them. The CDR3 consists of 16 residues. The germline CDR1 and CDR2 sequences are WNHNN and SYGVQD (reference sequence). CDR3 region: CASSESMTPGNTEAFF. Here the CDR3 DNA reads TGCGCCAGCAGTGAGTCGATGACACCCGGGAACACTGAAGCTTTCTTT.

This sequence joins TRBV19 and TRBJ2-7; tentatively, D is TRBD2 (6 bases). Trimming cost V 6 bases and J 7 bases, with 16 bases left between them. The length of the CDR3 is 13 residues. Germline-derived CDR1 and CDR2 are LNHDA and SQIVND (reference sequence). CDR3 nucleotides: TGTGCCAGTAGGGGACTCTATCCTGGGGAGCAGTACTTC. It specifies CASRGLYPGEQYF.

The chain recombines TRBV28 with TRBJ2-2; 7 bases fit TRBD2. The V gene's germline CDR1 is MDHEN and CDR2 SYDVKM. The ends lost 7 bases at V and 6 bases at J; junction bases unmatched: 8. CDR3 length equals 14 residues. Here the CDR3 DNA reads TGTGCCAGCAAGCGGGAATTTGGGTCCGGGGAGCTGTTTTTT. Translating it yields CASKREFGSGELFF.

This clone was recorded once. The chain joins TRBV6-4 to TRBJ2-1, with 9 bases identical to TRBD1. V dropped 2 bases and J dropped 15; count of bases not matched to a gene: 8. This CDR3 region has 13 residues. In germline, CDR1 is MRHNA, CDR2 SNTAGT. The CDR3 DNA is TGTGCCAGCAGTGACCATCGGACAGGGGTCCTGTTCTTC. Protein sequence: CASSDHRTGVLFF.

The chain joins TRBV7-2 to TRBJ2-1; D uncertain. The CDR3 covers 12 residues. V was shortened by 1 base and J by 10 bases, with 8 bases between the two germline ends. Germline values: CDR1 SGHTA, CDR2 FQGNSA. The CDR3 is CASSLDSSEQFF. CDR3 DNA: TGTGCCAGCAGCTTAGACTCTTCCGAGCAGTTCTTC.

In its sample, this clone was seen once. The chain carries TRBV6-4 and TRBJ1-2; TRBD1 matches 11 bases. V dropped 6 bases and J dropped 2; count of bases not matched to a gene: 5. The CDR3 extends over 15 amino acids. CDR1 is MRHNA and CDR2 is SNTAGT in the germline V gene. CDR3 DNA: TGTGCCAGCAGACGGACAGGGGGCTCCAACTATGGCTACACCTTC. Its protein product is CASRRTGGSNYGYTF.

The rearrangement joins TRBV10-1 to TRBJ2-1, with 9 bases lining up with TRBD1. The CDR3 has 13 amino acids. Germline CDR1 WNHNN, CDR2 SYGVQD (reference sequence). The trim removed 8 bases at V and 6 bases at J, leaving 5 bases unmatched. The DNA of the CDR3 is TGCGCCAGCTCGAAACAGGGGGCCAATGAGCAGTTCTTC. Residues: CASSKQGANEQFF.

The V gene is TRBV19, the J gene TRBJ1-1, with 9 bases fitting TRBD1. This CDR3 contains 16 residues. Trimming at V came to 6 bases and at J to 0 bases, leaving 8 bases not matched to a gene. CDR1 LNHDA and CDR2 SQIVND come from the germline V gene (reference sequence). The CDR3 sequence: CASRPGQGLMNTEAFF. CDR3 nucleotides: TGTGCCAGTAGACCCGGACAGGGGCTGATGAACACTGAAGCTTTCTTT.

J is TRBJ1-1 and V is TRBV28; the match to TRBD1 covers 8 bases. The CDR3 covers 16 residues. Germline V gene data show CDR1 as MDHEN and CDR2 as SYDVKM. V shed 1 base and J 3 bases; nucleotides not matched to a gene: 7. The CDR3, as DNA: TGTGCCAGCAGTTTATTGGACAGGGTAAGGCACACTGAAGCTTTCTTT. This sequence encodes CASSLLDRVRHTEAFF.

The chain couples TRBV5-6 to TRBJ2-4, with D possibly matching TRBD2 (7 bases). The V end lost 2 bases, the J end lost 7 bases, and 13 bases lay between the germline ends. Germline CDR1 is SGHDT and CDR2 is YYEEEE. The CDR3 loop spans 14 amino acids. The CDR3 DNA reads as TGTGCCAGCAGCTTCTACAGGGAGGGGAACATTCAGTACTTC. Translating it yields CASSFYREGNIQYF.